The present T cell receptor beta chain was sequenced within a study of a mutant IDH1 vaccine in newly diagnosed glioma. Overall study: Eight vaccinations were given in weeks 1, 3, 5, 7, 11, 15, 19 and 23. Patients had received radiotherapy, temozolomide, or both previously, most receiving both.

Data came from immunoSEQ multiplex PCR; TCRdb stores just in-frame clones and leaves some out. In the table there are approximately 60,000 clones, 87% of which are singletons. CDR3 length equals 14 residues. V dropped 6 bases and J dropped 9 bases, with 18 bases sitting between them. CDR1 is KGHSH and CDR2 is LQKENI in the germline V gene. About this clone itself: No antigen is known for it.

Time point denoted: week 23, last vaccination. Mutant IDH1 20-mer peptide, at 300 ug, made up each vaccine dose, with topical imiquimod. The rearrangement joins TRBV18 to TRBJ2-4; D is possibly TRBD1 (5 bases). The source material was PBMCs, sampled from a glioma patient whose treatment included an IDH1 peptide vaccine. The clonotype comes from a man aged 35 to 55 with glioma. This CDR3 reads CASSPRQGLGIQYF. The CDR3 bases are TGTGCCAGCTCCCCTCGTCAGGGTCTAGGCATTCAGTACTTC.